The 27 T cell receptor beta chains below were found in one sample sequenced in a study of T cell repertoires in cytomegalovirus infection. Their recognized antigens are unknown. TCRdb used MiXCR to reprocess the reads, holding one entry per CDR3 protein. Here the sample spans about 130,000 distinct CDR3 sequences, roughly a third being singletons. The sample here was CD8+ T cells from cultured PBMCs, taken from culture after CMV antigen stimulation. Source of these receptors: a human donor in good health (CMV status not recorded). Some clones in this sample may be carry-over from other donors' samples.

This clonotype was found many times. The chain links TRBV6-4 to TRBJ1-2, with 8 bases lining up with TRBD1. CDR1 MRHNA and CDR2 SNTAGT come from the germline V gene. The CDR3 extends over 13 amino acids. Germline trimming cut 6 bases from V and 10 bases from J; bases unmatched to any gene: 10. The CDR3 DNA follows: TGTGCCAGCAGGGACATCCTGACAGGGGACTACACCTTC. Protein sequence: CASRDILTGDYTF.

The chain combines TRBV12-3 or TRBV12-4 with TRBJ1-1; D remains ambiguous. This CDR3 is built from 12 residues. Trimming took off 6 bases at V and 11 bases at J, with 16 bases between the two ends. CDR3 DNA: TGTGCCAGCAGCCTCGACCTCGACACTGCTTTCTTT. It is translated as CASSLDLDTAFF.

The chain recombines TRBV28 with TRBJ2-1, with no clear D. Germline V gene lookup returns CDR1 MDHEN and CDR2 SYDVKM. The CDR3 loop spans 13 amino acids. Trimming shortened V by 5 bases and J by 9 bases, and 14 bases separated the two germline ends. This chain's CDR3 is CASSPTHLGEQFF. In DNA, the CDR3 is TGTGCCAGCAGTCCTACCCACCTAGGTGAGCAGTTCTTC.

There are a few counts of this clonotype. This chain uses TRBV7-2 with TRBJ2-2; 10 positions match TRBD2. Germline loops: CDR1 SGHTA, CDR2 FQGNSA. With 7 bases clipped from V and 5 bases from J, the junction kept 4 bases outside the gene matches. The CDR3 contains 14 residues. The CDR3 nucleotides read TGTGCCAGCAAGCGGGGGGGGTATACCGGGGAGCTGTTTTTT. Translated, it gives CASKRGGYTGELFF.

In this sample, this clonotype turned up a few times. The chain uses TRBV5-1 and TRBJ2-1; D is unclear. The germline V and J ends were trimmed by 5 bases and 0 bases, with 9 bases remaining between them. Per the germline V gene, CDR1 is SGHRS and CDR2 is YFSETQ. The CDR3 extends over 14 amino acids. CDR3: CASRPGFSYNEQFF. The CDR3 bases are TGCGCCAGCAGACCCGGCTTCTCCTACAATGAGCAGTTCTTC.

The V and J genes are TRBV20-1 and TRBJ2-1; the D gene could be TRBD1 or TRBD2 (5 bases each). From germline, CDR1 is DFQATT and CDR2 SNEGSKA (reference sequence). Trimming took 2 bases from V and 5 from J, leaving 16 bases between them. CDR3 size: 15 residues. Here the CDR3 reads CSARKAWGPDNEQFF. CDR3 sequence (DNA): TGCAGTGCTAGAAAGGCCTGGGGACCCGACAATGAGCAGTTCTTC.

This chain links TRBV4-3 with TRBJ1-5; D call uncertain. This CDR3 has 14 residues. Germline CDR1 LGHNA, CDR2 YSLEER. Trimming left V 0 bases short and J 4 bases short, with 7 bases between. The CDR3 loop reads CASSQDEFNQPQHF. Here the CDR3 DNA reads TGCGCCAGCAGCCAAGACGAATTTAATCAGCCCCAGCATTTT.

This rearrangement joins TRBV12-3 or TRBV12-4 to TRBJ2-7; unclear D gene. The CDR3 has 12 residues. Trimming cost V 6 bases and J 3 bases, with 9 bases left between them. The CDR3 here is CASSTDLYEQYF. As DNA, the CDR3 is TGTGCCAGCAGCACCGATCTCTACGAGCAGTACTTC.

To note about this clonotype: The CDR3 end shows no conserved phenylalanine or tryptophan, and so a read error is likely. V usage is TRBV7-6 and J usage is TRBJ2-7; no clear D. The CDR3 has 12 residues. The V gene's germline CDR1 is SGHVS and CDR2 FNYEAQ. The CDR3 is CASSSLSHEQYI. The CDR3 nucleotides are TGTGCCAGCAGCTCCCTCTCCCACGAGCAGTACATC.

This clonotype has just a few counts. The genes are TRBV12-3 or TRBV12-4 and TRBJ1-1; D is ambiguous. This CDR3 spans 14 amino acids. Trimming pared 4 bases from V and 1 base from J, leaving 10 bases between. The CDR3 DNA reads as TGTGCCAGCAGTTCAACCGGGAGGAACACTGAAGCTTTCTTT. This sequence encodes CASSSTGRNTEAFF.

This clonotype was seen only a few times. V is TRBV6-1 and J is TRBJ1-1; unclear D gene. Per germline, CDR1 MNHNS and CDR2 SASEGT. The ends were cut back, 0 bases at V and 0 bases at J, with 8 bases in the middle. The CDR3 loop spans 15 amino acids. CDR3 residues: CASSEAWVVNTEAFF. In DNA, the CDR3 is TGTGCCAGCAGTGAAGCCTGGGTGGTGAACACTGAAGCTTTCTTT.

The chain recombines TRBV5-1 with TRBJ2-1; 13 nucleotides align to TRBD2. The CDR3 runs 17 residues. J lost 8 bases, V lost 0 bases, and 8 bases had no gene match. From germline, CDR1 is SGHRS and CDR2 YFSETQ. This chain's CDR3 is CASSLGTSGGQWDEQFF. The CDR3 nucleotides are TGCGCCAGCAGCTTGGGGACTAGCGGGGGCCAATGGGATGAGCAGTTCTTC.

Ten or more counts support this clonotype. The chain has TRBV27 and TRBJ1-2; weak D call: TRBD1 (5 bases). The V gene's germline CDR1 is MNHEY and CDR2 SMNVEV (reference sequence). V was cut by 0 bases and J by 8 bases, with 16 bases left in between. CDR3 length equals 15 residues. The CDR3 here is CASSLSRGTPRGYTF. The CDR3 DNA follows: TGTGCCAGCAGTTTATCGCGGGGGACTCCCAGGGGCTACACCTTC.

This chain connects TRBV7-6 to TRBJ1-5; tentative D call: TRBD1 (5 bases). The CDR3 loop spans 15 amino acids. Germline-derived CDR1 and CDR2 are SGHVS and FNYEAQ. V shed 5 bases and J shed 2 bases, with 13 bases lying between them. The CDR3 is CASSLSPGGNQPQHF. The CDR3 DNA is TGTGCCAGCAGCCTCTCCCCGGGGGGCAATCAGCCCCAGCATTTT.

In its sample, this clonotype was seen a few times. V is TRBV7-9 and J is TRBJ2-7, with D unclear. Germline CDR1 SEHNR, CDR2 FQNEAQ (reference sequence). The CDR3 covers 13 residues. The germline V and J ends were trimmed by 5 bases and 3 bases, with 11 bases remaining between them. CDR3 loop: CASSPEESYEQYF. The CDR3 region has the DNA TGTGCCAGCAGCCCCGAGGAGAGCTACGAGCAGTACTTC. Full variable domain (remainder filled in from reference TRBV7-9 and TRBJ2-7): DTGVSQNPRHKITKRGQNVTFRCDPISEHNRLYWYRQTLGQGPEFLTYFQNEAQLEKSRLLSDRFSAERPKGSFSTLEIQRTEQGDSAMYLCASSPEESYEQYFGPGTRLTVT.

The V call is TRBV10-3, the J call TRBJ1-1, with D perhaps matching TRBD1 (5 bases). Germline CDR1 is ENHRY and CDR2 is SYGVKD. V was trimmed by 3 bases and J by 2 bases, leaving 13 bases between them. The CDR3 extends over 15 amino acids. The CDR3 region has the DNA TGTGCCATCAGTGACTGGGACGGGGGAAACACTGAAGCTTTCTTT. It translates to CAISDWDGGNTEAFF.

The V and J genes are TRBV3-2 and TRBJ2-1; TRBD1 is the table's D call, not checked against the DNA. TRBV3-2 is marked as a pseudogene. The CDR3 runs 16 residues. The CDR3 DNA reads TGTGCCAGCAGCCAAGGCAGGGCGGGCTCCTACAATGAGCAGTTCTTC. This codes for CASSQGRAGSYNEQFF.

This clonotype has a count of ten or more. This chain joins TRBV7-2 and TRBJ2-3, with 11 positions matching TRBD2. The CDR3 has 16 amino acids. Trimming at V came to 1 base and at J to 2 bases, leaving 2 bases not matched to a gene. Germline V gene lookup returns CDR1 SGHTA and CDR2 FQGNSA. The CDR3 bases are TGTGCCAGCAGCTTAGTAGCGGGGGGGTTCACAGATACGCAGTATTTT. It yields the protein CASSLVAGGFTDTQYF.

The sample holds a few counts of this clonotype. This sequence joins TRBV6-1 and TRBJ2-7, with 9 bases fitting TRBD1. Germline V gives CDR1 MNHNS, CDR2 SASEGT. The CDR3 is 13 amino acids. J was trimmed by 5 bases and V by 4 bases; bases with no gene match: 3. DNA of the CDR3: TGTGCCAGCAGTGGGGACAGGGAGGACGAGCAGTACTTC. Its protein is CASSGDREDEQYF.

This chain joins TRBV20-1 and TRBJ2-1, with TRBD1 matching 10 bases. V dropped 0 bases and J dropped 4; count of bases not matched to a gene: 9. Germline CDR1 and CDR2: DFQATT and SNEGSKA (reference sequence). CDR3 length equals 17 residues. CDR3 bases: TGCAGTGCTAGAGATTGGGGGACAGGGGCGGGATACAATGAGCAGTTCTTC. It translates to CSARDWGTGAGYNEQFF.

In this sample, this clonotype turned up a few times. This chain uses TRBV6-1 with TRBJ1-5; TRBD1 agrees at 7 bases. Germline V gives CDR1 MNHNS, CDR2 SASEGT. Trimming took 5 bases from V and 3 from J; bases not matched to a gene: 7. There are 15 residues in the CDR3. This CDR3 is CASSLDREYNQPQHF. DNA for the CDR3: TGTGCCAGCAGTTTAGACAGGGAATACAATCAGCCCCAGCATTTT.

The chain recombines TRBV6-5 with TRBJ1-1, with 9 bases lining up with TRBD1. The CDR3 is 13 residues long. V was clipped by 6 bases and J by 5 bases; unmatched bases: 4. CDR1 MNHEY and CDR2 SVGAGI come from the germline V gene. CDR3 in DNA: TGTGCCAGCAGAACAGGGGGCCGAACTGAAGCTTTCTTT. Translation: CASRTGGRTEAFF.

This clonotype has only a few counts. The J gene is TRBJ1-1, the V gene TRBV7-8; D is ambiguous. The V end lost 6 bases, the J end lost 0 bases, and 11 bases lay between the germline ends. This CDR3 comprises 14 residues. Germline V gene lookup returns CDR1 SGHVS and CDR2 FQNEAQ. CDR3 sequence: CASRERTLNTEAFF. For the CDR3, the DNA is TGTGCCAGCAGGGAGAGGACTCTGAACACTGAAGCTTTCTTT.

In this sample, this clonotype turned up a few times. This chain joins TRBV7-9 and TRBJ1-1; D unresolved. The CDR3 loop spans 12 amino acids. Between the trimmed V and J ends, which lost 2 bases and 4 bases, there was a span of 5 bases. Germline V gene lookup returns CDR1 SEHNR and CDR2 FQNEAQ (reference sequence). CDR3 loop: CASSLWVTEAFF. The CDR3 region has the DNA TGTGCCAGCAGCTTATGGGTCACTGAAGCTTTCTTT.

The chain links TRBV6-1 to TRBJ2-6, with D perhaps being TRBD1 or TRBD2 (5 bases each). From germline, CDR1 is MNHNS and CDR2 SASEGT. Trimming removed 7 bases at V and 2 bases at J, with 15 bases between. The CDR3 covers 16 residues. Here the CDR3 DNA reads TGTGCCAGCAACCGGGACCGTCAGGCTGGGGCCAACGTCCTGACTTTC. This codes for CASNRDRQAGANVLTF.

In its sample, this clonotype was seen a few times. The CDR3 region is CASSEADSPNTEAFF. The CDR3 coding sequence is TGTGCCAGCAGTGAAGCAGACAGTCCGAACACTGAAGCTTTCTTT. The V and J genes are TRBV2 and TRBJ1-1, with D possibly TRBD1 on 5 matching bases. This CDR3 region has 15 residues. Trimming removed 0 bases at V and 1 base at J, with 9 bases between. In germline, CDR1 is SNHLY, CDR2 FYNNEI.

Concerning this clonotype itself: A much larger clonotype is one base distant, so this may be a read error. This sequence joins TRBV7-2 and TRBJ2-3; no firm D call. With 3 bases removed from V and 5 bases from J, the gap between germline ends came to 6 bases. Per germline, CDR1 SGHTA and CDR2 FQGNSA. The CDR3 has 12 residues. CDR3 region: CASSFTVDTQYF. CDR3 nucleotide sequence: TGTGCCAGCAGCTTCACCGTAGATACGCAGTATTTT.